Presented here are 31 T cell receptor beta chains from one specimen sequenced in a study of T-cell reconstitution after alpha-beta-depleted transplantation in children. Construction of the TCRbeta library involved unique molecular identifiers. One entry per CDR3 protein results from TCRdb running MiXCR on the PCR reads. Seen here are approximately 230,000 distinct CDR3 sequences, more than 20% observed once, and the top ten hold 2.6%. The source was PBMCs, collected before TCRalphabeta/CD19-depleted stem cell transplant. The receptors stem from a girl aged 2 to 10 with Fanconi anemia, due to receive a stem cell transplant.

This clonotype was seen at least ten times. CDR3 protein: CSARTRGSHEQYF. The DNA of the CDR3 is TGCAGTGCTAGGACTAGGGGTAGCCACGAGCAGTACTTC. The V and J genes are TRBV20-1 and TRBJ2-7, with D tentatively TRBD2 (6 bases). CDR3 size: 13 residues. Trimming removed 3 bases at V and 5 bases at J, with 14 bases between. Germline CDR1 and CDR2: DFQATT and SNEGSKA (reference sequence).

The chain has TRBV20-1 and TRBJ2-5; a weak D match, TRBD2 (6 bases). This CDR3 has 13 residues. Trimming cost V 0 bases and J 7 bases, with 12 bases left between them. Germline values: CDR1 DFQATT, CDR2 SNEGSKA (reference sequence). The CDR3 sequence: CSAREEGRGTQYF. The CDR3 DNA reads as TGCAGTGCTAGAGAGGAGGGGAGAGGGACCCAGTACTTC.

This clonotype was counted ten times or more. The chain joins TRBV6-1 to TRBJ1-2; 7 bases map to TRBD1. The V and J ends lost 10 bases and 4 bases, in that order; junction bases with no gene match: 15. The CDR3 contains 15 residues. Germline-derived CDR1 and CDR2 are MNHNS and SASEGT. The CDR3 DNA follows: TGTGCCACCATAGACCCGACAGGGTCTGGCTATGGCTACACCTTC. Translated, it gives CATIDPTGSGYGYTF.

The chain has TRBV18 and TRBJ2-2; D uncertain. Germline assignment: CDR1 KGHSH and CDR2 LQKENI. The CDR3 spans 14 residues. The V and J ends lost 6 bases and 4 bases respectively, with 12 bases between them. For the CDR3, the DNA is TGTGCCAGCTCCGCGCCCCTCCTCACCGGGGAGCTGTTTTTT. This encodes CASSAPLLTGELFF.

This clonotype has a count of ten or more. The gene calls are TRBV2 and TRBJ2-5, with 8 bases that match TRBD1. The CDR3 has 13 amino acids. Germline-derived CDR1 and CDR2 are SNHLY and FYNNEI. After removal of 7 bases from V and 5 bases from J, the junction contained 6 bases not matched to a gene. This CDR3 reads CASTRDRPETQYF. CDR3 sequence (DNA): TGTGCCAGCACCCGGGACAGGCCGGAGACCCAGTACTTC.

This clonotype was seen many times. The rearrangement joins TRBV24-1 to TRBJ2-1; D gene ambiguous. Germline CDR1 is KGHDR and CDR2 is SFDVKD. Trimming removed 5 bases at V and 8 bases at J, with 9 bases between. The CDR3 totals 12 residues. CDR3 protein: CATSGQNYEQFF. The CDR3 region has the DNA TGTGCCACCAGTGGGCAGAACTATGAGCAGTTCTTC.

This clonotype was counted a few times. The chain recombines TRBV5-1 with TRBJ2-1; 11 bases map to TRBD1. The CDR3 is made up of 15 amino acids. V trimming: 0 bases; J trimming: 8 bases; junction bases outside the gene matches: 4. The V gene's germline CDR1 is SGHRS and CDR2 YFSETQ. CDR3 sequence: CASSLVGQGVDEQFF. Here the CDR3 DNA reads TGCGCCAGCAGCTTGGTGGGACAGGGGGTCGATGAGCAGTTCTTC.

This clonotype was counted ten times or more. CDR3 DNA sequence: TGTGCCAGCAGTTTAGGGTCTAGCAATCAGCCCCAGCATTTT. It specifies CASSLGSSNQPQHF. The chain is built from TRBV12-3 or TRBV12-4 and TRBJ1-5; D gene unclear. The CDR3 has 14 residues. Trimming left V 1 base short and J 0 bases short, with 4 bases between.

This chain uses TRBV6-1 with TRBJ2-2; 12 bases agree with TRBD2. The germline CDR1 and CDR2 sequences are MNHNS and SASEGT. The V gene end was trimmed by 4 bases and the J gene end by 0 bases; junction bases not matched to a gene: 6. The CDR3 extends over 18 amino acids. This CDR3 is CASSALAGGSSNTGELFF. As DNA, the CDR3 is TGTGCCAGCAGTGCCCTAGCGGGAGGGTCGTCGAACACCGGGGAGCTGTTTTTT.

This chain joins TRBV4-1 and TRBJ1-2; TRBD1 is a possible D gene (5 bases). The germline V and J ends were trimmed by 1 base and 2 bases, with 5 bases remaining between them. The CDR3 covers 13 residues. The germline V gene has CDR1 MGHRA and CDR2 YSYEKL. This CDR3 is CASSQGTNYGYTF. Here the CDR3 DNA reads TGCGCCAGCAGCCAAGGGACAAACTATGGCTACACCTTC.

This clonotype appeared many times. The J gene is TRBJ1-6, the V gene TRBV7-2, with D unresolved. The CDR3 has 17 amino acids. The ends were cut back, 0 bases at V and 0 bases at J, with 9 bases in the middle. Germline CDR1 and CDR2: SGHTA and FQGNSA. In DNA, the CDR3 is TGTGCCAGCAGCTTAGCGCGCGTCAGCTCCTATAATTCACCCCTCCACTTT. This encodes CASSLARVSSYNSPLHF.

The chain uses TRBV20-1 and TRBJ2-7, with D uncertain. This CDR3 region has 14 residues. The V end was cut by 0 bases, the J end by 0 bases, with 9 bases between. Germline loops: CDR1 DFQATT, CDR2 SNEGSKA (reference sequence). CDR3 residues: CSARDPNSSYEQYF. The CDR3 DNA reads as TGCAGTGCTAGAGATCCGAACAGCTCCTACGAGCAGTACTTC.

The chain carries TRBV29-1 and TRBJ2-1; 12 bases are shared with TRBD1. The length of the CDR3 is 14 residues. Per germline, CDR1 SQVTM and CDR2 ANQGSEA. With 6 bases clipped from V and 7 bases from J, the junction kept 7 bases outside the gene matches. The CDR3 bases are TGCAGCGTGGGACGGGACAGGGGGCGGAATGAGCAGTTCTTC. This codes for CSVGRDRGRNEQFF.

This clonotype was counted a few times. V usage is TRBV7-2 and J usage is TRBJ2-5, with TRBD2 matching over 14 bases. CDR3 length equals 17 residues. Germline V lookup: CDR1 SGHTA, CDR2 FQGNSA. Trimming removed 5 bases from V and 4 bases from J; junction bases left unmatched: 9. CDR3 in DNA: TGTGCCAGCAGCGATCTTGGACTAGCGGGGGGAGGAGAGACCCAGTACTTC. This encodes CASSDLGLAGGGETQYF.

This clonotype has a count of ten or more. This rearrangement joins TRBV29-1 to TRBJ1-2, with D tentatively TRBD1 (6 bases). Trimming removed 6 bases from V and 4 bases from J, with 12 bases in between. CDR1 and CDR2 (germline): SQVTM, ANQGSEA. The CDR3 extends over 12 amino acids. CDR3 region: CSVYRVSYGYTF. CDR3 sequence (DNA): TGCAGCGTCTACAGGGTCAGCTATGGCTACACCTTC.

This clonotype occurred many times. This sequence joins TRBV5-1 and TRBJ2-7; 10 positions agree with TRBD1. Germline assignment: CDR1 SGHRS and CDR2 YFSETQ. V was pared by 2 bases and J by 1 base, with 6 bases of the junction left unmatched. This CDR3 has 16 amino acids. The CDR3 DNA is TGCGCCAGCAGCTTAAGACCGGGACAGGGGTCCTACGAGCAGTACTTC. Translated, it gives CASSLRPGQGSYEQYF.

In this sample, this clonotype turned up a few times. The chain carries TRBV20-1 and TRBJ2-3; TRBD1 matches at 8 bases. Per germline, CDR1 DFQATT and CDR2 SNEGSKA (reference sequence). V trimming: 6 bases; J trimming: 3 bases; junction bases outside the gene matches: 5. CDR3 size: 13 residues. CDR3 sequence (DNA): TGCAGTGCCCCAAGGACAGGGACAGATACGCAGTATTTT. It is translated as CSAPRTGTDTQYF.

The CDR3 DNA reads TGCAGCGCCGGACAGGGAAGAGGGGGTTTCCAAGAGACCCAGTACTTC. Protein: CSAGQGRGGFQETQYF. The chain recombines TRBV29-1 with TRBJ2-5, with 8 nucleotides matching TRBD1. This CDR3 has 16 amino acids. The germline V gene encodes CDR1 SQVTM and CDR2 ANQGSEA. Unmatched junction bases numbered 14, after V lost 7 bases and J lost 1 base.

This clonotype turned up a few times. This chain uses TRBV20-1 with TRBJ2-7, with D perhaps matching TRBD1 (5 bases). CDR1 DFQATT and CDR2 SNEGSKA come from the germline V gene (reference sequence). This CDR3 is 11 amino acids long. V dropped 6 bases and J dropped 4 bases, with 10 bases sitting between them. The DNA for the CDR3 is TGCAGTGCAGTAGGGGTTTACGAGCAGTACTTC. Translating gives CSAVGVYEQYF.

Only a few counts were recorded for this clonotype. This chain's CDR3 is CASSLIATGKGEQYF. In nucleotides, the CDR3 is TGTGCCAGCAGTCTTATAGCGACGGGGAAAGGTGAGCAGTACTTC. This chain joins TRBV28 and TRBJ2-7, with D perhaps TRBD2 (5 bases). The CDR3 extends over 15 amino acids. The ends were cut back, 5 bases at V and 7 bases at J, with 21 bases in the middle. The germline V gene has CDR1 MDHEN and CDR2 SYDVKM.

This clonotype has just a few counts. This rearrangement joins TRBV18 to TRBJ2-7; possibly TRBD2 for D (6 bases). This CDR3 contains 15 residues. Germline-derived CDR1 and CDR2 are KGHSH and LQKENI. V lost 0 bases and J 0 bases, leaving 9 bases between the germline ends. CDR3 sequence reads: CASSPPGLRSYEQYF. CDR3 DNA: TGTGCCAGCTCACCACCGGGACTGCGCTCCTACGAGCAGTACTTC.

This clonotype was seen a few times. This chain links TRBV29-1 with TRBJ2-1; 12 bases agree with TRBD2. With 5 bases clipped from V and 10 bases from J, the junction kept 12 bases outside the gene matches. This CDR3 contains 15 residues. Germline V lookup: CDR1 SQVTM, CDR2 ANQGSEA. CDR3 sequence reads: CSVSLRLAGGPEQFF. The CDR3, as DNA: TGCAGCGTTTCCCTAAGGCTAGCGGGAGGGCCAGAGCAGTTCTTC.

This clonotype was observed many times. CDR3 sequence (DNA): TGCAGTGCTAGAGTGCATCCTGAGCAGTACTTC. Translation gives CSARVHPEQYF. This chain links TRBV20-1 with TRBJ2-7; no clear D gene. Germline CDR1 DFQATT, CDR2 SNEGSKA (reference sequence). This CDR3 contains 11 residues. V gave up 1 base and J gave up 7 bases, with 8 bases separating them.

J is TRBJ1-5 and V is TRBV6-5, with a possible D match to TRBD1 (6 bases). The V gene lost 2 bases and the J gene lost 6 bases, with 8 bases spanning the gap. This CDR3 has 13 residues. The germline V gene has CDR1 MNHEY and CDR2 SVGAGI. For the CDR3, the DNA is TGTGCCAGCAGTTACCGCAGGGGTCAGCCCCAGCATTTT. It codes for CASSYRRGQPQHF.

In this sample, this clonotype turned up many times. The chain couples TRBV29-1 to TRBJ2-3; D not certain. Germline-derived CDR1 and CDR2 are SQVTM and ANQGSEA. V lost 5 bases, J lost 1 base, and 13 bases lay in between. The CDR3 is 14 residues long. In nucleotides, the CDR3 is TGCAGCGTTCGCCACTCCATCGGCACAGATACGCAGTATTTT. Its translation is CSVRHSIGTDTQYF.

This clonotype was seen only a few times. V gene TRBV20-1 combines with J gene TRBJ2-1, with 10 bases fitting TRBD2. CDR1 is DFQATT, CDR2 SNEGSKA, per germline (reference sequence). The CDR3 has 16 amino acids. The trim removed 3 bases at V and 4 bases at J, leaving 9 bases unmatched. CDR3 sequence reads: CSARGSLAGGYNEQFF. CDR3 DNA sequence: TGCAGTGCTAGGGGCTCATTAGCGGGAGGATACAATGAGCAGTTCTTC.

The V gene is TRBV29-1, the J gene TRBJ2-1; maybe TRBD2 (7 bases). V dropped 3 bases and J dropped 0 bases, with 15 bases sitting between them. The CDR3 covers 16 residues. Germline V CDR1 and CDR2: SQVTM, ANQGSEA. CDR3 in amino acids: CSVEIRGRGSYNEQFF. CDR3 bases: TGCAGCGTTGAGATAAGGGGGAGGGGCTCCTACAATGAGCAGTTCTTC.

This clonotype occurred a few times. V gene TRBV20-1 combines with J gene TRBJ1-1; TRBD1 might be the D (6 bases). The CDR3 runs 14 residues. CDR1 is DFQATT, CDR2 SNEGSKA, per germline (reference sequence). With 3 bases removed from V and 1 base from J, the gap between germline ends came to 12 bases. The chain's CDR3 is CSASQTTGNTEAFF. DNA of the CDR3: TGCAGTGCTAGTCAGACGACAGGGAACACTGAAGCTTTCTTT.

This clonotype was picked up many times. The chain has TRBV20-1 and TRBJ2-7; D assignment may be TRBD1 or TRBD2 (5 bases each). The CDR3 totals 12 residues. Looked up from germline, CDR1 is DFQATT and CDR2 is SNEGSKA (reference sequence). The V end was cut by 7 bases, the J end by 7 bases, with 17 bases between. This chain's CDR3 is CSGETVVREQYF. Here the CDR3 DNA reads TGCAGTGGGGAGACAGTAGTAAGAGAGCAGTACTTC.

This clonotype was counted a few times. The chain carries TRBV20-1 and TRBJ1-5, with D unclear. The CDR3 loop spans 12 amino acids. Germline V lookup: CDR1 DFQATT, CDR2 SNEGSKA (reference sequence). With 1 base removed from V and 6 bases from J, the gap between germline ends came to 7 bases. CDR3 sequence reads: CSARGVGQPQHF. In DNA, the CDR3 is TGCAGTGCTAGAGGGGTAGGTCAGCCCCAGCATTTT.

The gene calls are TRBV15 and TRBJ2-1; 7 bases agree with TRBD1. Germline-derived CDR1 and CDR2 are LNHNV and YYDKDF (reference sequence). This CDR3 is built from 15 residues. The V gene end was trimmed by 2 bases and the J gene end by 8 bases; junction bases not matched to a gene: 9. CDR3 loop: CATSRLLRDSYEQFF. The CDR3 coding sequence is TGTGCCACCAGCAGACTACTCCGGGACAGCTATGAGCAGTTCTTC. Full variable domain (outside the CDR3, taken from reference TRBV15 and TRBJ2-1): DAMVIQNPRYQVTQFGKPVTLSCSQTLNHNVMYWYQQKSSQAPKLLFHYYDKDFNNEADTPDNFQSRRPNTSFCFLDIRSPGLGDTAMYLCATSRLLRDSYEQFFGPGTRLTVL.